This TCR beta chain was captured in a study of cytomegalovirus exposure and HLA in healthy donors. The method was immunoSEQ multiplex PCR; TCRdb's version includes in-frame clones alone and lacks a portion of them. Found here are roughly 230,000 clones, 90% of them singletons; the top ten hold around 3.1%. Germline CDR1 MNHNY, CDR2 SVGAGI (reference sequence). The CDR3 runs to 15 residues. V shed 5 bases, J shed 2 bases, and the junction held 4 bases outside the gene matches. The material sequenced was PBMCs. The chain couples TRBV6-6 to TRBJ2-3; the match to TRBD1 covers 10 bases. This clonotype originated in a woman aged 25 to 45 in good health and CMV-seronegative. Written as DNA, the CDR3 is TGTGCCAGCAGTCCTGGGACAGGGGACACAGATACGCAGTATTTT. Its protein product is CASSPGTGDTDTQYF.